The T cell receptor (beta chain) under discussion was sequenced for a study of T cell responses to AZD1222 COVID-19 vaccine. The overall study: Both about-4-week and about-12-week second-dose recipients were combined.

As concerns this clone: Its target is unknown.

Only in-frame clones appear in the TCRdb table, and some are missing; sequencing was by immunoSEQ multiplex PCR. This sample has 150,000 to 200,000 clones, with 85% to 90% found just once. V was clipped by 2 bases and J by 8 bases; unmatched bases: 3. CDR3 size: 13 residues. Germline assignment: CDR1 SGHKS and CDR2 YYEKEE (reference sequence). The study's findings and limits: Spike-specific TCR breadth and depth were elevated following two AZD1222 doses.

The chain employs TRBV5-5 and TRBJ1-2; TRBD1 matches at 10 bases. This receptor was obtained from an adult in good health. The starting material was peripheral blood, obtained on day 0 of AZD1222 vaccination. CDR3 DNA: TGTGCCAGCAGCTTCGGACAGGGGGACGGCTACACCTTC. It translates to CASSFGQGDGYTF.